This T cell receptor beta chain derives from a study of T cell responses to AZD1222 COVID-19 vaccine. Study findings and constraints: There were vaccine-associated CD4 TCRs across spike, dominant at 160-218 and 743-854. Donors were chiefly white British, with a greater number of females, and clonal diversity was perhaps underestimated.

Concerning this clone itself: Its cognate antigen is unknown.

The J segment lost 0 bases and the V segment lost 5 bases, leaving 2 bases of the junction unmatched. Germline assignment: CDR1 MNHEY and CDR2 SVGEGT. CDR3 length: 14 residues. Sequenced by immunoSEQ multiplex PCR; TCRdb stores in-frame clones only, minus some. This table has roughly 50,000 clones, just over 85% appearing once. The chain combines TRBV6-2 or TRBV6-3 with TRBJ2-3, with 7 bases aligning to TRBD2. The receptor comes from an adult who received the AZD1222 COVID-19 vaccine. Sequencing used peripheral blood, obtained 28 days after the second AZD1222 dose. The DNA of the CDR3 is TGTGCCAGCAGTACTAGCGATAGCACAGATACGCAGTATTTT. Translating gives CASSTSDSTDTQYF.